The clone carrying this T cell receptor (beta chain) was seen at least ten times. Its specificity is not known. The CDR3 consists of 12 residues. V gave up 3 bases and J gave up 5 bases, with 10 bases separating them. Germline CDR1 reads DFQATT; CDR2 reads SNEGSKA (reference sequence). The time point is: newly diagnosed GD, antithyroid drugs for less than 3 months. Researchers made the TCR library from RNA that was extracted from PBMCs. The patients were drawn from one endocrinology department in Xi'an, China. The sample is drawn from a study of regulatory T cells in long-lasting Graves disease. Whole-study results and caveats: There were preferences for TRBV28, TRBJ1-2 and TRBJ2-5 in persistent disease. Persistent-disease Graves' patients showed less TCR diversity than new cases.

CDR3 regions were amplified by Arm-PCR using iRepertoire HTBI primers to build TCR beta libraries. TCRdb called the multiplex PCR reads again in MiXCR, with one record for every CDR3 protein. Here the sample spans roughly 500,000 distinct CDR3 sequences, around 12% being singletons. The data were also submitted as part of a second study, on T cells in Graves' hyperthyroidism and ophthalmopathy. That paper notes: Separating ophthalmopathy from stable hyperthyroidism was achieved by a 13 V-J model.

The chain couples TRBV20-1 to TRBJ2-5; possible D gene TRBD1, 5 bases. The source was peripheral blood mononuclear cells (PBMCs), collected at new diagnosis, from a patient treated with antithyroid drugs. The source of this sequence is a woman aged 30 to 39 with Graves disease. CDR3 sequence reads: CSARQGGETQYF. As DNA, the CDR3 is TGCAGTGCTAGGCAGGGTGGGGAGACCCAGTACTTC.